This T cell receptor beta chain appears in the sequencing data of a study of neoadjuvant nivolumab and ipilimumab in lung cancer. Looking at the study overall: Nivolumab 3 mg/kg was given days 1, 15 and 29, plus ipilimumab 1 mg/kg day 1 in combination. Study observations and caveats: Resected tumors had greater TCR richness and clonality than uninvolved lung. Higher pretherapy blood TCR richness went with higher resected-tumor richness. From pretherapy to surgery, tumor richness and clonality rose with dual therapy.

Only in-frame clones appear in the TCRdb table, and some are missing; sequencing was by immunoSEQ multiplex PCR. The sample holds under 4,000 clones, roughly three quarters seen once. The CDR3 consists of 14 residues. CDR1 and CDR2 (germline): MNHEY, SVGAGI. Trimming took off 7 bases at V and 1 base at J, with 13 bases between the two ends. In regard to this clone: Its specificity is not known.

The TCR sequence derives from an adult with non-small cell lung cancer. This specimen was peripheral blood, taken after neoadjuvant nivolumab, alone or with ipilimumab, at or shortly before surgery. V and J are TRBV6-5 and TRBJ1-1, with D perhaps matching TRBD1 (5 bases). CDR3 in amino acids: CASNKDGTNTEAFF. CDR3 DNA sequence: TGTGCCAGCAACAAGGACGGGACGAACACTGAAGCTTTCTTT.